The clone carrying this TCR beta chain was counted many times. Germline loops: CDR1 KGHSH, CDR2 LQKENI. The CDR3 spans 12 residues. Trimming left V 6 bases short and J 5 bases short, with 11 bases between. Time point defined: sample taken at primary tumor resection. Unsorted whole RNA from tumor, nontumor lung or frozen PBMC underwent sequencing. This sample is drawn from a study of spatial heterogeneity in lung cancer. Background on the study: Detection of beta-chain sequences consistently exceeded that of alpha-chain sequences.

Unique molecular identifiers, one per molecule, were present on every TCR cDNA molecule. Each CDR3 protein is one row after TCRdb ran MiXCR on the 5' RACE reads. The sample holds 60,000 to 90,000 distinct CDR3 sequences, 7% to 9% seen once. This rearrangement joins TRBV18 to TRBJ2-7, with D hard to call. This clonotype originated in a male donor with early-stage non-small cell lung cancer. Sequencing used PBMCs, obtained at surgery. CDR3 sequence (DNA): TGTGCCAGCTCCCCTACCTGGGACGAGCAGTACTTC. Translating it yields CASSPTWDEQYF.